These 22 T cell receptor beta chains share one sample of origin, sequenced in a study of cytomegalovirus exposure and HLA in healthy donors. The PCR ran on 60 Vbeta and 13 Jbeta primers. The data were produced by immunoSEQ multiplex PCR, yet TCRdb's version contains in-frame clones alone and is incomplete. The table lists about 62,000 clones, roughly 86% of them singletons. Sequenced: PBMCs. The receptors were sampled from a man between 18 and 35 years old in good health and CMV-seronegative.

V gene TRBV11-3 combines with J gene TRBJ2-5; D is uncertain. The CDR3 sequence is 13 residues long. The germline V and J ends were trimmed by 3 bases and 2 bases, with 7 bases remaining between them. The germline CDR1 and CDR2 sequences are SGHNT and YENEEA. In DNA form, the CDR3 reads TGTGCCAGCAGCTTTTGGAGACAAGAGACCCAGTACTTC. This codes for CASSFWRQETQYF.

The chain recombines TRBV2 with TRBJ2-1, with TRBD1 matching over 10 bases. The junction had 4 bases not matched to a gene; V was cut back by 6 bases and J by 2 bases. The CDR3 is made up of 15 amino acids. CDR1 is SNHLY, CDR2 FYNNEI, per germline. The CDR3 DNA follows: TGTGCCAGCAGGCCGGACAGGGGGGCCTACAATGAGCAGTTCTTC. Translation: CASRPDRGAYNEQFF. Supplemented by reference TRBV2 and TRBJ2-1, the full variable domain reads EPEVTQTPSHQVTQMGQEVILRCVPISNHLYFYWYRQILGQKVEFLVSFYNNEISEKSEIFDDQFSVERPDGSNFTLKIRSTKLEDSAMYFCASRPDRGAYNEQFFGPGTRLTVL.

This CDR3 is CASSLAQGPSQPQHF. The CDR3 bases are TGTGCCAGCAGCTTAGCTCAGGGGCCAAGTCAGCCCCAGCATTTT. The chain carries TRBV7-8 and TRBJ1-5; perhaps TRBD1 as D (6 bases). Germline loops: CDR1 SGHVS, CDR2 FQNEAQ. Trimming cost V 0 bases and J 6 bases, with 12 bases left between them. The length of the CDR3 is 15 residues.

The rearrangement joins TRBV5-4 to TRBJ1-4; tentatively, D is TRBD1 (5 bases). Trimming shortened V by 4 bases and J by 5 bases, and 15 bases separated the two germline ends. This CDR3 has 15 amino acids. Germline loops: CDR1 SGHNT, CDR2 YYREEE (reference sequence). The CDR3 DNA reads TGTGCCAGCAGCACCCGACTTGGGGGGAATGAAAAACTGTTTTTT. Amino acids: CASSTRLGGNEKLFF.

The gene calls are TRBV14 and TRBJ1-2; TRBD1 aligns across 10 bases. CDR1 and CDR2 from the germline V gene are SGHDN and FVKESK. The V gene end was trimmed by 4 bases and the J gene end by 8 bases; junction bases not matched to a gene: 13. The CDR3 consists of 16 residues. The CDR3 DNA reads TGTGCCAGCAGCCCTAGGGGGACAGGGGCAGTTTTGGGCTACACCTTC. Its translation is CASSPRGTGAVLGYTF.

The chain couples TRBV2 to TRBJ2-3; D call uncertain. This CDR3 region has 14 residues. The V gene's germline CDR1 is SNHLY and CDR2 FYNNEI. The V and J ends lost 9 bases and 0 bases respectively, with 13 bases between them. CDR3 protein: CASGETPSTDTQYF. CDR3 sequence (DNA): TGTGCCAGTGGAGAGACTCCTAGCACAGATACGCAGTATTTT.

The gene calls are TRBV28 and TRBJ2-7; TRBD2 matches 8 bases. Per the germline V gene, CDR1 is MDHEN and CDR2 is SYDVKM. Germline trimming cut 6 bases from V and 4 bases from J; bases unmatched to any gene: 14. There are 16 residues in the CDR3. CDR3: CASSPSHGGAWYEQYF. As DNA, the CDR3 is TGTGCCAGCAGCCCTTCACACGGGGGGGCTTGGTACGAGCAGTACTTC.

A few counts support this clone. The gene calls are TRBV25-1 and TRBJ1-1; D perhaps matches TRBD1 (5 bases). V lost 7 bases and J lost 4, with 19 bases in between. This CDR3 has 15 amino acids. Per germline, CDR1 MGHDK and CDR2 SYGVNS. The CDR3 sequence: CASTRGGEGATEAFF. Here the CDR3 DNA reads TGTGCCAGCACCCGGGGAGGGGAAGGCGCCACTGAAGCTTTCTTT.

The DNA for the CDR3 is TGTGCCAGCAGTGACGGGACTAGCGGGGGGGCAGATACGCAGTATTTT. It is translated as CASSDGTSGGADTQYF. The chain couples TRBV6-4 to TRBJ2-3; 16 bases are a match to TRBD2. The CDR3 covers 16 residues. Germline CDR1 and CDR2: MRHNA and SNTAGT. V trimming: 2 bases; J trimming: 4 bases; junction bases outside the gene matches: 0.

V and J are TRBV2 and TRBJ2-5, with 15 bases fitting TRBD2. The germline CDR1 and CDR2 sequences are SNHLY and FYNNEI. The V and J ends lost 8 bases and 5 bases, in that order; junction bases with no gene match: 6. This CDR3 spans 15 amino acids. The CDR3 is CASEGLAGGGETQYF. CDR3 nucleotide sequence: TGTGCCAGCGAGGGACTAGCGGGAGGAGGGGAGACCCAGTACTTC.

The chain is built from TRBV5-1 and TRBJ2-5, with a tentative D call TRBD1 (5 bases). The CDR3 runs 12 residues. The ends were cut back, 0 bases at V and 5 bases at J, with 5 bases in the middle. In germline, CDR1 is SGHRS, CDR2 YFSETQ. The CDR3 bases are TGCGCCAGCAGCTTGGAGGGGGAGACCCAGTACTTC. This translates into CASSLEGETQYF.

V is TRBV5-1 and J is TRBJ2-1; 7 nucleotides agree with TRBD1. The V and J ends lost 1 base and 0 bases, in that order; junction bases with no gene match: 1. This CDR3 contains 15 residues. CDR1 and CDR2 from the germline V gene are SGHRS and YFSETQ. The CDR3 region has the DNA TGCGCCAGCAGCTTGCAGGGGGTCTCCTACAATGAGCAGTTCTTC. The encoded protein is CASSLQGVSYNEQFF.

The chain uses TRBV29-1 and TRBJ1-5; 12 nucleotides align to TRBD1. Germline assignment: CDR1 SQVTM and CDR2 ANQGSEA. CDR3 length: 13 residues. The V gene end was trimmed by 6 bases and the J gene end by 6 bases; junction bases not matched to a gene: 3. In nucleotides, the CDR3 is TGCAGCGTGGGGACAGGGGGCGGTCAGCCCCAGCATTTT. Translation gives CSVGTGGGQPQHF.

V gene TRBV28 combines with J gene TRBJ2-1, with D possibly matching TRBD2 (5 bases). Germline V gives CDR1 MDHEN, CDR2 SYDVKM. CDR3 size: 14 residues. V was shortened by 1 base and J by 4 bases, with 8 bases between the two germline ends. CDR3 sequence (DNA): TGTGCCAGCAGTTTATTCGGGATTTACAATGAGCAGTTCTTC. It encodes CASSLFGIYNEQFF. Full variable domain (outside the CDR3, taken from reference TRBV28 and TRBJ2-1): DVKVTQSSRYLVKRTGEKVFLECVQDMDHENMFWYRQDPGLGLRLIYFSYDVKMKEKGDIPEGYSVSREKKERFSLILESASTNQTSMYLCASSLFGIYNEQFFGPGTRLTVL.

The gene calls are TRBV5-1 and TRBJ1-6; 7 bases map to TRBD1. Trimming at V came to 3 bases and at J to 6 bases, leaving 9 bases not matched to a gene. Germline loops: CDR1 SGHRS, CDR2 YFSETQ. The CDR3 consists of 16 residues. CDR3: CASSSLPGQTNSPLHF. The CDR3 nucleotides are TGCGCCAGCAGCTCTCTCCCGGGACAGACTAATTCACCCCTCCACTTT.

V is TRBV10-3 and J is TRBJ2-3, with 16 positions matching TRBD2. V gave up 3 bases and J gave up 14 bases; unmatched junction bases: 8. There are 15 residues in the CDR3. Germline V gene data show CDR1 as ENHRY and CDR2 as SYGVKD. The CDR3 reads CAISDAGLAGGPSYF. In nucleotides, the CDR3 is TGTGCCATCAGTGATGCGGGACTAGCGGGGGGGCCTTCGTATTTT.

This sequence joins TRBV25-1 and TRBJ1-3; maybe TRBD1 (6 bases). Trimming left V 3 bases short and J 0 bases short, with 6 bases between. Germline CDR1 is MGHDK and CDR2 is SYGVNS. The CDR3 is 14 amino acids. The CDR3 here is CASSDRGSGNTIYF. The DNA for the CDR3 is TGTGCCAGCAGTGACAGGGGCTCTGGAAACACCATATATTTT.

Worth noting for this clone: The same CDR3 arises from other DNA sequences in this sample as well. The chain employs TRBV6-5 and TRBJ2-7, with 8 bases identical to TRBD1. The CDR3 length is 13 residues. Trimming cost V 6 bases and J 5 bases; bases outside gene matches: 6. Germline CDR1 reads MNHEY; CDR2 reads SVGAGI. The CDR3: CASRRQGAHEQYF. For the CDR3, the DNA is TGTGCCAGCAGAAGGCAGGGGGCCCACGAGCAGTACTTC.

This chain joins TRBV6-5 and TRBJ2-1, with 7 nucleotides matching TRBD1. The CDR3 length is 15 residues. Germline lookup yields CDR1 MNHEY and CDR2 SVGAGI. V gave up 7 bases and J gave up 5 bases; unmatched junction bases: 11. The CDR3 DNA reads TGTGCCAGCACCGCCTCCGGGACAGCCGACAATGAGCAGTTCTTC. Its protein is CASTASGTADNEQFF.

The chain couples TRBV9 to TRBJ1-2, with a weak D call TRBD1 (6 bases). This CDR3 spans 13 amino acids. V was pared by 0 bases and J by 4 bases, with 7 bases between. The V gene's germline CDR1 is SGDLS and CDR2 YYNGEE. The CDR3 sequence is CASSVGTAYGYTF. The CDR3 DNA reads TGTGCCAGCAGCGTAGGGACAGCCTATGGCTACACCTTC.

The chain links TRBV25-1 to TRBJ1-4; no definite D call. CDR3 length: 12 residues. V lost 8 bases and J lost 7, with 11 bases in between. Germline V gene lookup returns CDR1 MGHDK and CDR2 SYGVNS. The CDR3 protein is CASGGNAEKLFF. CDR3 DNA: TGTGCCAGCGGCGGGAATGCTGAAAAACTGTTTTTT.

The table lists this clone with a count of one. The chain combines TRBV29-1 with TRBJ1-1, with 7 bases matching TRBD1. Germline lookup yields CDR1 SQVTM and CDR2 ANQGSEA. The CDR3 is 14 residues long. J was trimmed by 5 bases and V by 0 bases; bases with no gene match: 6. DNA for the CDR3: TGCAGCGTTGAAGAAGGAGGGGGCAAAACTGAAGCTTTCTTT. Amino acids: CSVEEGGGKTEAFF. Drawing the rest from reference TRBV29-1 and TRBJ1-1, the complete variable domain is SAVISQKPSRDICQRGTSLTIQCQVDSQVTMMFWYRQQPGQSLTLIATANQGSEATYESGFVIDKFPISRPNLTFSTLTVSNMSPEDSSIYLCSVEEGGGKTEAFFGQGTRLTVV.